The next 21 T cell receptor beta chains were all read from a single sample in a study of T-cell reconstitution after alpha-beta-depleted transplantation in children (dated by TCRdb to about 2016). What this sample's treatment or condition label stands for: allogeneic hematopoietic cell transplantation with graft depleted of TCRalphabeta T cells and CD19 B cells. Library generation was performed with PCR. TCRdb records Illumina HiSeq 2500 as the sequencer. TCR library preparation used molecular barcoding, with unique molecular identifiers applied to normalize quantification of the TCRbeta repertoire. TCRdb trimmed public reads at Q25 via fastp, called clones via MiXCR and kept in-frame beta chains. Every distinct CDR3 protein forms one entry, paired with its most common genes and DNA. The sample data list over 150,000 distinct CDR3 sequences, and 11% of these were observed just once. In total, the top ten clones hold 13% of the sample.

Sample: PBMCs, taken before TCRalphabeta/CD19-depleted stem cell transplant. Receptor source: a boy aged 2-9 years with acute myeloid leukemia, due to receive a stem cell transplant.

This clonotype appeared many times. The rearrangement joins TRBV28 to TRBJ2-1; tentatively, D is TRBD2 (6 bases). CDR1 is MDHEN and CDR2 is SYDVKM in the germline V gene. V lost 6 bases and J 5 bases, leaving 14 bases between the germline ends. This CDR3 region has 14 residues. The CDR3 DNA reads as TGTGCCAGCAGACCGGGACGGACTAACAATGAGCAGTTCTTC. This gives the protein CASRPGRTNNEQFF.

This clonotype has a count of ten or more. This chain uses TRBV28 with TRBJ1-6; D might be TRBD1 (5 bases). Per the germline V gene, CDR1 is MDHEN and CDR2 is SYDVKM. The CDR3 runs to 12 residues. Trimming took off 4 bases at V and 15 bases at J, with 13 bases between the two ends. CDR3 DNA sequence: TGTGCCAGCAGTTCTGGGACGACGAACCTCCACTTT. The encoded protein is CASSSGTTNLHF.

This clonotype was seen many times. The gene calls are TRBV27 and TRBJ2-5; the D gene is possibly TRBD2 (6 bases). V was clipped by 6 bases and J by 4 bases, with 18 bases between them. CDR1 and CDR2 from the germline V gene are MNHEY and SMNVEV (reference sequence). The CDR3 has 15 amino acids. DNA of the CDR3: TGTGCCAGCAGCATCATCCAGGGAGGAGTAGAGACCCAGTACTTC. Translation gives CASSIIQGGVETQYF.

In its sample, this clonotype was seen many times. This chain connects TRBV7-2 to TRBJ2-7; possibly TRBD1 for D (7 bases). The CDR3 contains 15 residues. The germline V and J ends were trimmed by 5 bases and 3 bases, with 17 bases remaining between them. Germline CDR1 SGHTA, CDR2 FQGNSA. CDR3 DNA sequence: TGTGCCAGCAGCCACCCAGGCAGGGGGGTCTACGAGCAGTACTTC. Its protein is CASSHPGRGVYEQYF.

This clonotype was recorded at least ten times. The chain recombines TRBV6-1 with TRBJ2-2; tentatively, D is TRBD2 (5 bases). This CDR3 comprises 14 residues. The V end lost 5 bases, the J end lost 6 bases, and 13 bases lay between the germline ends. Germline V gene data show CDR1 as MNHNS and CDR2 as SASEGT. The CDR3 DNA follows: TGTGCCAGCAGTCCGTATCTAGCTGCCGGGGAGCTGTTTTTT. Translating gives CASSPYLAAGELFF.

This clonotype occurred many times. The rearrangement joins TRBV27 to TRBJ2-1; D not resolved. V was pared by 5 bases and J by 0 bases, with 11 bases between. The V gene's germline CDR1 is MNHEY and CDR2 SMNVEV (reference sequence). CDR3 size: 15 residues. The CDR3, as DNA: TGTGCCAGCAGTCCTGACACGAGCTCCTACAATGAGCAGTTCTTC. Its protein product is CASSPDTSSYNEQFF.

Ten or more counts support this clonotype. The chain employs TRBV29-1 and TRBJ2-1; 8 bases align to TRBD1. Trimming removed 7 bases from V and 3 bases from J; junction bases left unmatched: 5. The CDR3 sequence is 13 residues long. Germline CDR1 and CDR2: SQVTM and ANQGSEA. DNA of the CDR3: TGCAGCGCAAAGACAGGGGACTACAATGAGCAGTTCTTC. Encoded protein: CSAKTGDYNEQFF.

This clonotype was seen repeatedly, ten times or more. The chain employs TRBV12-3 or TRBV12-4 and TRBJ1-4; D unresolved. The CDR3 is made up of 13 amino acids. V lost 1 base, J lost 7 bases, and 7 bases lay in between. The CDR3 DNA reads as TGTGCCAGCAGTTTAGAGGCTTCTGAAAAACTGTTTTTT. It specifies CASSLEASEKLFF.

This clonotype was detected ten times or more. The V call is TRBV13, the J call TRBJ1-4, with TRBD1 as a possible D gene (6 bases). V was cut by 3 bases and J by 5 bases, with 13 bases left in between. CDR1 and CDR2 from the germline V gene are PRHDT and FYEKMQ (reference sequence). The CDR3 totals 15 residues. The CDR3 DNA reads TGTGCCAGCAGCTTTTCATACAGGGCCAATGAAAAACTGTTTTTT. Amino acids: CASSFSYRANEKLFF.

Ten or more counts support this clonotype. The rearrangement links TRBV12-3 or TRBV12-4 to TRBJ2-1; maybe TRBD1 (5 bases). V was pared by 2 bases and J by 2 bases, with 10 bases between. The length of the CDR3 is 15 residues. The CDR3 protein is CASSLSGSPYNEQFF. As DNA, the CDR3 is TGTGCCAGCAGTTTATCAGGGTCCCCCTACAATGAGCAGTTCTTC.

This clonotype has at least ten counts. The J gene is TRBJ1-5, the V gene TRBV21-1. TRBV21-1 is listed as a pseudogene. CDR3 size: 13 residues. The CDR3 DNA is TGTGCCAGCCGAGGGGAGGGCAATCAGCCCCAGCATTTT. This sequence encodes CASRGEGNQPQHF.

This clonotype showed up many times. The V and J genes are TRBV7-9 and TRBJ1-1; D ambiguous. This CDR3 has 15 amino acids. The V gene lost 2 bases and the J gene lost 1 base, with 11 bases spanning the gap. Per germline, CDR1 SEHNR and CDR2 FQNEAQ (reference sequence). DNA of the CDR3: TGTGCCAGCAGCTTAATCCTTTGGGAGAACACTGAAGCTTTCTTT. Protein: CASSLILWENTEAFF.

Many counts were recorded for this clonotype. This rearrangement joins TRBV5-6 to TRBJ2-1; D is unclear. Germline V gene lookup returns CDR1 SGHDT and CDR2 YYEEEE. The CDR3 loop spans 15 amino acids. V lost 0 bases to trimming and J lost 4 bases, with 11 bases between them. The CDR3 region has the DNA TGTGCCAGCAGCTTGGAAAGGTCCCGTTACAATGAGCAGTTCTTC. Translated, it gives CASSLERSRYNEQFF.

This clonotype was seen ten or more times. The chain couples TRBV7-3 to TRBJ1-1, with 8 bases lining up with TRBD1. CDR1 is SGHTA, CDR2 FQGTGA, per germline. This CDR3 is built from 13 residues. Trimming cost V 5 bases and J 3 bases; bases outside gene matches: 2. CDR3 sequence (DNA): TGTGCCAGCAGCCCGGACAGGGACACTGAAGCTTTCTTT. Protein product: CASSPDRDTEAFF.

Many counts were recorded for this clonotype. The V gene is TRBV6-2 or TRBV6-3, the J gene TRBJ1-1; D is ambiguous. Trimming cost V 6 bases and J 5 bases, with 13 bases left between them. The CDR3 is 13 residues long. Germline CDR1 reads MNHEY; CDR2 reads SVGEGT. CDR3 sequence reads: CASRGSLETEAFF. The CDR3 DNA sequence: TGTGCCAGCAGGGGGAGTTTAGAGACTGAAGCTTTCTTT.

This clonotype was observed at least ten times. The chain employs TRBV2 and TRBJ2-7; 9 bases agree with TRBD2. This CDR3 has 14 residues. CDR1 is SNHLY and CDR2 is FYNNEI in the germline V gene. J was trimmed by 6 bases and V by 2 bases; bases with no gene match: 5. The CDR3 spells CASSESGGRIEQYV. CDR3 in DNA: TGTGCCAGCAGTGAAAGCGGGGGGCGTATCGAGCAGTACGTC.

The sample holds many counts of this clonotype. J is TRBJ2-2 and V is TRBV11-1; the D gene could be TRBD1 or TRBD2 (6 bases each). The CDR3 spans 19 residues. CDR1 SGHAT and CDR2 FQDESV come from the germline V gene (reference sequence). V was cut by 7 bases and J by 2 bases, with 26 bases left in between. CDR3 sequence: CASTDHRDWGRKNTGELFF. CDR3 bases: TGTGCCAGCACCGATCACAGGGACTGGGGGCGGAAAAACACCGGGGAGCTGTTTTTT.

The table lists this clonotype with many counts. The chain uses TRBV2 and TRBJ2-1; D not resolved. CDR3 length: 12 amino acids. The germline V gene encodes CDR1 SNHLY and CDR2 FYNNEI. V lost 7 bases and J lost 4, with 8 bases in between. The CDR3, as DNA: TGTGCCAGCACCTCCGAATACAATGAGCAGTTCTTC. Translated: CASTSEYNEQFF. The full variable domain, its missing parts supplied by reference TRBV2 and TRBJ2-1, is EPEVTQTPSHQVTQMGQEVILRCVPISNHLYFYWYRQILGQKVEFLVSFYNNEISEKSEIFDDQFSVERPDGSNFTLKIRSTKLEDSAMYFCASTSEYNEQFFGPGTRLTVL.

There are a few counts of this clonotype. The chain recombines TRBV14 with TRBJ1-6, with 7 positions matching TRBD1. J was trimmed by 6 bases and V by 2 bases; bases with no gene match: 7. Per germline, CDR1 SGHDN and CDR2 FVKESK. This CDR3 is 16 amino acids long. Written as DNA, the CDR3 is TGTGCCAGCAGCCAAAAAGGGACAGCGTCTAATTCACCCCTCCACTTT. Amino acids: CASSQKGTASNSPLHF.

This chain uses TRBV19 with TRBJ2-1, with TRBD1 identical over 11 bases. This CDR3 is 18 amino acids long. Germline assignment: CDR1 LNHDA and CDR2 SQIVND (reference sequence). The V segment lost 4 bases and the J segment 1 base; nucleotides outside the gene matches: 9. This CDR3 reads CASSRGTGGGVSYNEQFF. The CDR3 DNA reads TGTGCCAGTAGTAGGGGGACAGGGGGTGGTGTGTCCTACAATGAGCAGTTCTTC.

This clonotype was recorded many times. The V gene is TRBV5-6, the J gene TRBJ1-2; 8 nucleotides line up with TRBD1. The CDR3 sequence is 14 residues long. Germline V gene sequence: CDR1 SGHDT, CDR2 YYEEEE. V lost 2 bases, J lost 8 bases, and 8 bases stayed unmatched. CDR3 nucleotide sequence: TGTGCCAGCAGCTTTACGGACAGGGCGTCGGGCTACACCTTC. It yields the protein CASSFTDRASGYTF.